What follows is one T cell receptor beta chain and its context. Its antigen is not known. The CDR3 spans 13 residues. The J segment lost 12 bases and the V segment lost 5 bases, leaving 11 bases of the junction unmatched. The germline gives CDR1 SGHVS, CDR2 FQNEAQ. Sequencing was performed with immunoSEQ multiplex PCR; in TCRdb, only in-frame clones are kept and a portion is missing. Of about 2,400 clones listed, 28% are singletons. The data stem from a study of T cells in localized non-small cell lung cancer. Study observations and caveats: Appearance in adjacent lung was seen for a median about 60 of the top 100 tumor clones.

The source is a male donor at least 60 years old with stage III squamous cell lung carcinoma. The gene calls are TRBV7-8 and TRBJ2-7; 9 positions match TRBD1. The input for sequencing was lung tumor tissue, taken before any cancer treatment. The CDR3: CASSLWDRERSYF. The CDR3 coding sequence is TGTGCCAGCAGCCTCTGGGACAGGGAGAGATCGTACTTC.